The 18 T cell receptor beta chains presented below share a single source sample, sequenced in a study of blood T cell repertoires in COVID-19. Produced via immunoSEQ multiplex PCR; TCRdb's table is partial and in-frame only. The data hold around 310,000 clones, with 88% observed a single time. The sequenced material came from peripheral blood. Source of these receptors: a woman between 50 and 59 years old with active or convalescent COVID-19.

A single count supports this clone. CDR3 protein: CASSADRIGLAFF. The DNA for the CDR3 is TGTGCCAGCAGCGCTGACAGGATCGGGTTAGCTTTCTTT. The chain carries TRBV5-4 and TRBJ1-1, with a possible D match to TRBD1 (6 bases). The CDR3 extends over 13 amino acids. V was trimmed by 4 bases and J by 10 bases, leaving 17 bases between them. CDR1 is SGHNT, CDR2 YYREEE, per germline (reference sequence).

The chain combines TRBV7-2 with TRBJ1-6; 7 bases fit TRBD1. This CDR3 has 14 residues. Trimming removed 5 bases from V and 9 bases from J; junction bases left unmatched: 7. The V gene's germline CDR1 is SGHTA and CDR2 FQGNSA. Here the CDR3 reads CASSGQGVLSPLHF. The CDR3 coding sequence is TGTGCCAGCAGCGGGCAGGGGGTCCTTTCACCCCTCCACTTT.

The J gene is TRBJ2-7, the V gene TRBV5-1; 7 bases align to TRBD1. The CDR3 sequence is 15 residues long. Per the germline V gene, CDR1 is SGHRS and CDR2 is YFSETQ. Trimming at V came to 0 bases and at J to 5 bases, leaving 8 bases not matched to a gene. The CDR3: CASSLAETGSHEQYF. CDR3 bases: TGCGCCAGCAGCTTGGCGGAGACAGGGAGCCACGAGCAGTACTTC.

This chain joins TRBV3-1 (or the pseudogene TRBV3-2) and TRBJ2-3; D perhaps matches TRBD1 (6 bases). Germline CDR1 is LGHDT and CDR2 is YNNKEL (reference sequence). The V end lost 1 base, the J end lost 3 bases, and 11 bases lay between the germline ends. This CDR3 spans 15 amino acids. The CDR3 loop reads CASSQVTGRTDTQYF. CDR3 nucleotide sequence: TGTGCCAGCAGCCAAGTCACAGGGCGGACAGATACGCAGTATTTT.

The gene calls are TRBV27 and TRBJ2-1; 12 nucleotides line up with TRBD2. In germline, CDR1 is MNHEY, CDR2 SMNVEV (reference sequence). The CDR3 runs to 16 residues. The V gene end was trimmed by 5 bases and the J gene end by 5 bases; junction bases not matched to a gene: 7. This CDR3 is CASSPRLAGANNEQFF. The CDR3 DNA is TGTGCCAGCAGTCCACGACTAGCGGGGGCGAACAATGAGCAGTTCTTC.

V gene TRBV7-2 combines with J gene TRBJ2-7, with no clear D. The CDR3 is 10 residues long. Germline V CDR1 and CDR2: SGHTA, FQGNSA. V was trimmed by 8 bases and J by 7 bases, leaving 9 bases between them. CDR3 sequence reads: CASGNGEQYF. The CDR3 coding sequence is TGTGCCAGCGGAAACGGGGAGCAGTACTTC.

The chain uses TRBV27 and TRBJ1-1, with 9 bases identical to TRBD1. In germline, CDR1 is MNHEY, CDR2 SMNVEV (reference sequence). The CDR3 length is 14 residues. Trimming took 4 bases from V and 10 from J; bases not matched to a gene: 10. The CDR3 loop is CASSSGQGSVGAFF. The CDR3 nucleotides are TGTGCCAGCAGTTCGGGACAGGGCTCGGTCGGAGCTTTCTTT.

In this sample, this clone turned up once. This sequence joins TRBV5-4 and TRBJ1-2, with D tentatively TRBD1 (5 bases). The CDR3 totals 18 residues. CDR1 and CDR2 (germline): SGHNT, YYREEE (reference sequence). The germline V and J ends were trimmed by 0 bases and 2 bases, with 20 bases remaining between them. This CDR3 reads CASSLDAGVVGGNYGYTF. CDR3 DNA: TGTGCCAGCAGCTTGGATGCGGGCGTTGTTGGGGGGAACTATGGCTACACCTTC. The full variable domain, completed using reference TRBV5-4 and TRBJ1-2, is ETGVTQSPTHLIKTRGQQVTLRCSSQSGHNTVSWYQQALGQGPQFIFQYYREEENGRGNFPPRFSGLQFPNYSSELNVNALELDDSALYLCASSLDAGVVGGNYGYTFGSGTRLTVV.

CDR3 in DNA: TGCGCCAGCAGCCAAGATCGGGTAAAGACAGGGGCGGCCTACGAGCAGTACTTC. This codes for CASSQDRVKTGAAYEQYF. V and J are TRBV4-1 and TRBJ2-7, with TRBD1 matching over 8 bases. The CDR3 has 18 amino acids. J gave up 2 bases and V 0 bases, and 12 bases lay outside the gene matches. Germline assignment: CDR1 MGHRA and CDR2 YSYEKL.

V and J are TRBV28 and TRBJ1-5; 8 bases agree with TRBD1. CDR3 length: 17 residues. Germline CDR1 MDHEN, CDR2 SYDVKM. V was clipped by 3 bases and J by 3 bases; unmatched bases: 10. CDR3 nucleotides: TGTGCCAGCAGTTTCGGCTCAAACAGGGGGTCCAATCAGCCCCAGCATTTT. It translates to CASSFGSNRGSNQPQHF.

The rearrangement joins TRBV21-1 to TRBJ2-1; the table assigns TRBD2, which was not confirmed against the DNA. TRBV21-1 is listed as a pseudogene. The CDR3 loop spans 14 amino acids. CDR3 protein: CASCRGVLCNEQFF. DNA for the CDR3: TGTGCCAGCTGCCGGGGGGTCTTGTGCAATGAGCAGTTCTTC.

The chain has TRBV28 and TRBJ2-1; 12 bases align to TRBD2. The CDR3 has 14 amino acids. With 2 bases clipped from V and 7 bases from J, the junction kept 0 bases outside the gene matches. In germline, CDR1 is MDHEN, CDR2 SYDVKM. CDR3 in amino acids: CASSLLAGGNEQFF. Written as DNA, the CDR3 is TGTGCCAGCAGTTTACTAGCGGGGGGGAATGAGCAGTTCTTC.

This clone was detected only once. This chain joins TRBV3-1 (or the pseudogene TRBV3-2) and TRBJ1-4; maybe TRBD1 (6 bases). The V and J ends lost 0 bases and 11 bases respectively, with 10 bases between them. CDR1 LGHDT and CDR2 YNNKEL come from the germline V gene (reference sequence). The CDR3 extends over 13 amino acids. DNA of the CDR3: TGTGCCAGCAGCCAAGAAACAAGGGGGAAACTGTTTTTT. It yields the protein CASSQETRGKLFF.

V and J are TRBV16 and TRBJ1-3; D is unresolved. The length of the CDR3 is 15 residues. Trimming left V 5 bases short and J 0 bases short, with 11 bases between. Germline V CDR1 and CDR2: KGHSY, FQNENV. The CDR3 protein is CASSATLSSGNTIYF. The DNA for the CDR3 is TGTGCCAGCAGCGCCACCCTGAGCTCTGGAAACACCATATATTTT. Combining the CDR3 with reference TRBV16 and TRBJ1-3 gives the whole variable domain GEEVAQTPKHLVRGEGQKAKLYCAPIKGHSYVFWYQQVLKNEFKFLISFQNENVFDETGMPKERFSAKCLPNSPCSLEIQATKLEDSAVYFCASSATLSSGNTIYFGEGSWLTVV.

The V and J genes are TRBV7-8 and TRBJ1-5; TRBD1 matches at 9 bases. Unmatched junction bases numbered 11, after V lost 2 bases and J lost 0 bases. The germline gives CDR1 SGHVS, CDR2 FQNEAQ. The CDR3 runs 19 residues. The CDR3 spells CASSLSDRGIFYSNQPQHF. CDR3 nucleotides: TGTGCCAGCAGCTTATCAGACAGGGGGATCTTCTATAGCAATCAGCCCCAGCATTTT.

This clone appeared once. The chain combines TRBV30 with TRBJ2-7; perhaps TRBD2 as D (6 bases). The CDR3 length is 13 residues. V gave up 1 base and J gave up 4 bases, with 11 bases separating them. Looked up from germline, CDR1 is GTSNPN and CDR2 is SVGIG (reference sequence). CDR3 region: CAWSGGAGYEQYF. DNA for the CDR3: TGTGCCTGGAGTGGTGGGGCGGGGTACGAGCAGTACTTC.

V usage is TRBV5-1 and J usage is TRBJ2-1; 9 bases line up with TRBD1. CDR1 is SGHRS, CDR2 YFSETQ, per germline. The CDR3 is made up of 16 amino acids. Trimming cost V 0 bases and J 8 bases; bases outside gene matches: 9. The CDR3 protein is CASSLGGQGIGYEQFF. DNA of the CDR3: TGCGCCAGCAGCTTGGGGGGACAGGGTATTGGCTATGAGCAGTTCTTC.

This rearrangement joins TRBV30 to TRBJ1-1; maybe TRBD1 (5 bases). Germline-derived CDR1 and CDR2 are GTSNPN and SVGIG (reference sequence). This CDR3 region has 13 residues. Trimming removed 5 bases at V and 5 bases at J, with 15 bases between. CDR3 sequence (DNA): TGTGCCTGGGCAAGGGGTGGGAGGACTGAAGCTTTCTTT. This encodes CAWARGGRTEAFF. The whole variable domain, remainder taken from reference TRBV30 and TRBJ1-1, is SQTIHQWPATLVQPVGSPLSLECTVEGTSNPNLYWYRQAAGRGLQLLFYSVGIGQISSEVPQNLSASRPQDRQFILSSKKLLLSDSGFYLCAWARGGRTEAFFGQGTRLTVV.